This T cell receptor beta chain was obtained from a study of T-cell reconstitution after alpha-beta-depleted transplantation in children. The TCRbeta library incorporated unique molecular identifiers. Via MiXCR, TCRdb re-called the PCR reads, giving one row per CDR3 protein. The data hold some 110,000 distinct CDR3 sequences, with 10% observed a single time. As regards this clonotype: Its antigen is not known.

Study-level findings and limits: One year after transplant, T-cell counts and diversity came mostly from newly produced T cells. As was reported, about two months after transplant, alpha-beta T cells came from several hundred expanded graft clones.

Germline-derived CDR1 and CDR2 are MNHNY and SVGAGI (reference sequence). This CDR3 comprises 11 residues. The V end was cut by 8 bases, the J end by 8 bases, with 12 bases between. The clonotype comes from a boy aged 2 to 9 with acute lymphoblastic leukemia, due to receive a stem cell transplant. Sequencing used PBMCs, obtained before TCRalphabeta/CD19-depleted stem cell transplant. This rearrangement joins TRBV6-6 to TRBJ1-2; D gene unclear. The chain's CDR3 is CASGQQTGYTF. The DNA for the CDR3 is TGTGCCAGCGGTCAACAGACGGGCTACACCTTC.